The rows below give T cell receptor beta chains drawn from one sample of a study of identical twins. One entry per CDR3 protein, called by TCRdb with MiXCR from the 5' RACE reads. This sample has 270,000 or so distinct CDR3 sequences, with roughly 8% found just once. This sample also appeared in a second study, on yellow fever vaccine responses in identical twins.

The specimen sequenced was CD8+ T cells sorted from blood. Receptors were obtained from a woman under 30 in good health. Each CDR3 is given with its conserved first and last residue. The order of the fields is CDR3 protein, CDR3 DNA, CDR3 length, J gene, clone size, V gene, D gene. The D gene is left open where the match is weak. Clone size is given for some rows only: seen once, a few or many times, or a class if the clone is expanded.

CDR3: CASSVKDQGLAYNEQFF; DNA: TGTGCCAGCAGCGTCAAAGACCAGGGACTAGCGTACAATGAGCAGTTCTTC; length: 17; J: TRBJ2-1; size: many; V: TRBV9; D: TRBD2
CDR3: CSATDRNSNEQFF; DNA: TGCAGTGCTACGGATAGGAATTCAAATGAGCAGTTCTTC; length: 13; J: TRBJ2-1; size: many; V: TRBV20-1; D: -
CDR3: CSAYLRDNNNEQFF; DNA: TGCAGTGCTTATCTCCGGGACAATAACAATGAGCAGTTCTTC; length: 14; J: TRBJ2-1; size: -; V: TRBV20-1; D: -
CDR3: CASSGLAAYEQYF; DNA: TGCGCCAGCAGTGGACTAGCGGCCTACGAGCAGTACTTC; length: 13; J: TRBJ2-7; size: many; V: TRBV5-1; D: TRBD2
CDR3: CASSLGEGTQYF; DNA: TGTGCCAGCAGCTTGGGGGAAGGTACGCAGTATTTT; length: 12; J: TRBJ2-3; size: -; V: TRBV7-3; D: -
CDR3: CASSPEVRGVYEQYF; DNA: TGTGCCAGCAGCCCCGAAGTTAGGGGTGTCTACGAGCAGTACTTC; length: 15; J: TRBJ2-7; size: -; V: TRBV7-9; D: -
CDR3: CASSSGISTDTQYF; DNA: TGTGCCAGCAGTTCCGGGATTAGCACAGATACGCAGTATTTT; length: 14; J: TRBJ2-3; size: few; V: TRBV6-5; D: -
CDR3: CASSPGDTPSGDYEQYF; DNA: TGTGCCAGCAGCCCGGGGGACACGCCGAGCGGGGACTACGAGCAGTACTTC; length: 17; J: TRBJ2-7; size: -; V: TRBV7-9; D: -
CDR3: CASSYSWDIEAFF; DNA: TGTGCCAGCAGTTACTCCTGGGATATTGAAGCTTTCTTT; length: 13; J: TRBJ1-1; size: many; V: TRBV6-2/TRBV6-3; D: -
CDR3: CAWRYRSYNEQFF; DNA: TGTGCCTGGAGGTACAGGAGTTACAATGAGCAGTTCTTC; length: 13; J: TRBJ2-1; size: few; V: TRBV30; D: -
CDR3: CASSQDNGPGELFF; DNA: TGCGCCAGCAGCCAAGACAATGGGCCCGGGGAGCTGTTTTTT; length: 14; J: TRBJ2-2; size: few; V: TRBV4-3; D: -
CDR3: CASSRGEVLHF; DNA: TGCGCCAGCAGCCGGGGTGAAGTCCTCCACTTT; length: 11; J: TRBJ1-6; size: few; V: TRBV5-1; D: -
CDR3: CASSLWLAGNTGELFF; DNA: TGTGCCAGCAGTTTATGGCTAGCGGGGAACACCGGGGAGCTGTTTTTT; length: 16; J: TRBJ2-2; size: few; V: TRBV12-3/TRBV12-4; D: TRBD2
CDR3: CASSEDSNSNQPQHF; DNA: TGTGCCAGCAGTGAGGACAGTAATAGCAATCAGCCCCAGCATTTT; length: 15; J: TRBJ1-5; size: -; V: TRBV6-1; D: -
CDR3: CASSVAGVSDEQFF; DNA: TGTGCCAGCAGCGTAGCGGGAGTCTCCGATGAGCAGTTCTTC; length: 14; J: TRBJ2-1; size: -; V: TRBV9; D: -
CDR3: CASSVLGRSRDEQYF; DNA: TGTGCCAGCAGCGTCCTGGGACGCTCCCGGGACGAGCAGTACTTC; length: 15; J: TRBJ2-7; size: -; V: TRBV9; D: -
CDR3: CASSSEAADTQYF; DNA: TGTGCCAGCAGCTCCGAAGCGGCAGATACGCAGTATTTT; length: 13; J: TRBJ2-3; size: -; V: TRBV5-4; D: -
CDR3: CASRTQQGVLETQYF; DNA: TGTGCCAGCAGGACCCAACAGGGGGTATTAGAGACCCAGTACTTC; length: 15; J: TRBJ2-5; size: -; V: TRBV7-9; D: TRBD1
CDR3: CAISESDINSYEQYF; DNA: TGTGCCATCAGTGAGTCCGACATAAATTCCTACGAGCAGTACTTC; length: 15; J: TRBJ2-7; size: -; V: TRBV10-3; D: -
CDR3: CSARGTPFGGNTGELFF; DNA: TGCAGTGCTAGAGGGACACCATTTGGGGGAAACACCGGGGAGCTGTTTTTT; length: 17; J: TRBJ2-2; size: -; V: TRBV20-1; D: -
CDR3: CASSSLTDFSYEQYF; DNA: TGCGCCAGCAGCTCCTTGACAGACTTCTCCTACGAGCAGTACTTC; length: 15; J: TRBJ2-7; size: -; V: TRBV5-1; D: -
CDR3: CASSLKGLAADTQYF; DNA: TGCGCCAGCAGCTTGAAGGGACTAGCCGCAGATACGCAGTATTTT; length: 15; J: TRBJ2-3; size: many; V: TRBV5-1; D: TRBD2
CDR3: CASRGASRRTDTQYF; DNA: TGTGCCAGCAGGGGGGCTTCTCGCCGCACAGATACGCAGTATTTT; length: 15; J: TRBJ2-3; size: few; V: TRBV12-3/TRBV12-4; D: -
CDR3: CASSLEGGGPYNEQFF; DNA: TGCGCCAGCAGCTTGGAAGGGGGGGGCCCTTACAATGAGCAGTTCTTC; length: 16; J: TRBJ2-1; size: many; V: TRBV5-1; D: -
CDR3: CASTLGLAGTGELFF; DNA: TGTGCCAGCACCCTAGGACTAGCGGGGACCGGGGAGCTGTTTTTT; length: 15; J: TRBJ2-2; size: many; V: TRBV12-3/TRBV12-4; D: TRBD2
CDR3: CSARDRESGANVLTF; DNA: TGCAGCGCCCGGGACAGGGAGAGTGGGGCCAACGTCCTGACTTTC; length: 15; J: TRBJ2-6; size: many; V: TRBV29-1; D: TRBD1
CDR3: CASRPPLDNEQFF; DNA: TGTGCCAGCAGACCCCCTTTAGACAATGAGCAGTTCTTC; length: 13; J: TRBJ2-1; size: -; V: TRBV2; D: -
CDR3: CASSVDPQQGWDSPLHF; DNA: TGTGCCAGCAGCGTAGACCCCCAACAGGGTTGGGATTCACCCCTCCACTTT; length: 17; J: TRBJ1-6; size: many; V: TRBV9; D: -
CDR3: CASSYDSGRALEEQFF; DNA: TGTGCCAGCAGTTACGACAGCGGGAGGGCCCTTGAGGAGCAGTTCTTC; length: 16; J: TRBJ2-1; size: many; V: TRBV6-5; D: TRBD2
CDR3: CASSLSPGDTGELFF; DNA: TGTGCCAGCAGCTTGAGCCCAGGGGACACCGGGGAGCTGTTTTTT; length: 15; J: TRBJ2-2; size: -; V: TRBV5-6; D: -
CDR3: CASSFPPPSGTSGLKSSYEQYF; DNA: TGTGCCAGCAGTTTCCCCCCCCCATCCGGGACTAGCGGGCTTAAGAGCTCCTACGAGCAGTACTTC; length: 22; J: TRBJ2-7; size: -; V: TRBV28; D: TRBD2
CDR3: CASMGKQETQYF; DNA: TGTGCCAGTATGGGCAAACAAGAGACCCAGTACTTC; length: 12; J: TRBJ2-5; size: -; V: TRBV19; D: -
CDR3: CASSEVWSYEQYF; DNA: TGTGCCAGCAGTGAAGTATGGTCTTACGAGCAGTACTTC; length: 13; J: TRBJ2-7; size: few; V: TRBV6-1; D: -
CDR3: CASSLRQGAFEGYNEQFF; DNA: TGTGCCAGCAGCCTTAGACAGGGGGCATTTGAGGGGTACAATGAGCAGTTCTTC; length: 18; J: TRBJ2-1; size: -; V: TRBV12-3/TRBV12-4; D: TRBD1
CDR3: CASSLFVGRTYEQYF; DNA: TGTGCCAGCAGTTTATTTGTCGGCAGGACTTACGAGCAGTACTTC; length: 15; J: TRBJ2-7; size: -; V: TRBV28; D: -
CDR3: CASSIEGSLNEQFF; DNA: TGTGCCAGTAGTATAGAAGGAAGCCTCAATGAGCAGTTCTTC; length: 14; J: TRBJ2-1; size: -; V: TRBV19; D: -
CDR3: CSAVISGMVYNEQFF; DNA: TGCAGTGCTGTTATTAGCGGGATGGTGTACAATGAGCAGTTCTTC; length: 15; J: TRBJ2-1; size: -; V: TRBV20-1; D: TRBD2